The TCR beta chain described here comes from a study of control samples from healthy donors and cancer patients. TCRdb keeps only in-frame clones here, not all; method: immunoSEQ multiplex PCR. The sample carries about 94,000 clones, more than 85% recorded once. The specimen was blood. The clonotype comes from a woman between 50 and 59 years old in good health.

The CDR3 sequence is CASRLAGISGNTIYF. CDR3 in DNA: TGTGCCAGCAGGTTAGCTGGCATCTCTGGAAACACCATATATTTT. This chain connects TRBV14 to TRBJ1-3; D gene unclear. Germline-derived CDR1 and CDR2 are SGHDN and FVKESK. CDR3 size: 15 residues. The V gene lost 6 bases and the J gene lost 0 bases, with 12 bases spanning the gap.